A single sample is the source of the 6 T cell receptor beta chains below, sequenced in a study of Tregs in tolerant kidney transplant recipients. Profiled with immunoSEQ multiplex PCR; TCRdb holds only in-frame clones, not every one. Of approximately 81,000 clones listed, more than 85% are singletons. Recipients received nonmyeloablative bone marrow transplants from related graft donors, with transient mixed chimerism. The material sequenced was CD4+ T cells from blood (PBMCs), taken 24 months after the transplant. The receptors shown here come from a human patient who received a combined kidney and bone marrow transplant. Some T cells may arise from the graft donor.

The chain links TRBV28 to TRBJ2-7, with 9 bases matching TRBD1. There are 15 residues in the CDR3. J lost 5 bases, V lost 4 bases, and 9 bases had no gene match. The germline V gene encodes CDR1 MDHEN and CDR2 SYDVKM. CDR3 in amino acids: CASSSPGTGLNEQYF. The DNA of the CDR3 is TGTGCCAGCAGTTCCCCTGGGACAGGGCTCAACGAGCAGTACTTC.

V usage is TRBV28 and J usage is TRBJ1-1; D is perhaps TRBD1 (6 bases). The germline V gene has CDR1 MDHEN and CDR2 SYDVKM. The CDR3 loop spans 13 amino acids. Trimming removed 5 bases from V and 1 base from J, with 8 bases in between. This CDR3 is CASSRGWNTEAFF. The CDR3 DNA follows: TGTGCCAGCAGTAGGGGGTGGAACACTGAAGCTTTCTTT.

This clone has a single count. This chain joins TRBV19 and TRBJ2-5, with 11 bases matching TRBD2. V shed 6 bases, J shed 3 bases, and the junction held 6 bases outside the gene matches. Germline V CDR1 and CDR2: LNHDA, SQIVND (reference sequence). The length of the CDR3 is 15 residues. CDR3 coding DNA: TGTGCCAGTAGGGGGTTGACTAGCGGGAAAGAGACCCAGTACTTC. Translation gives CASRGLTSGKETQYF. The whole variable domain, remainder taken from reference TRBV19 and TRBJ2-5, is DGGITQSPKYLFRKEGQNVTLSCEQNLNHDAMYWYRQDPGQGLRLIYYSQIVNDFQKGDIAEGYSVSREKKESFPLTVTSAQKNPTAFYLCASRGLTSGKETQYFGPGTRLLVL.

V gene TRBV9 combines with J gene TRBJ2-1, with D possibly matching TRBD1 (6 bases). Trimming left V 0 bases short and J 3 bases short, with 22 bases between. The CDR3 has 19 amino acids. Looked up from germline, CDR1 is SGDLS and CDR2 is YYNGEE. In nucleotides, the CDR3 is TGTGCCAGCAGCGTAGCTGTACAGGGTCGGGGCGGGCGCTACAATGAGCAGTTCTTC. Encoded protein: CASSVAVQGRGGRYNEQFF.

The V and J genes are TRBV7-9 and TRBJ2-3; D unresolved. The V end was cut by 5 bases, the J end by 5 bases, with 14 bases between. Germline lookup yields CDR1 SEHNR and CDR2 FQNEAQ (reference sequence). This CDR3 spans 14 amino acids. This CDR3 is CASSRGWVVDTQYF. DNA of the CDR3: TGTGCCAGCAGCCGCGGATGGGTGGTAGATACGCAGTATTTT.

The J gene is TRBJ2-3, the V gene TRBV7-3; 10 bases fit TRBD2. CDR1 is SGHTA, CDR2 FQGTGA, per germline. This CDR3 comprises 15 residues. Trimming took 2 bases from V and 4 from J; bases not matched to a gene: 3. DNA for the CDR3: TGTGCCAGCAGCTTAGGGAGCGGGAGGGCAGATACGCAGTATTTT. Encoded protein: CASSLGSGRADTQYF.